This T cell receptor beta chain was recorded in a study of shared clonotypes between healthy human individuals. General observations from the study: Rarefaction exposed incomplete sorted-subset sequencing despite large depth.

CDR1 is GTSNPN and CDR2 is SVGIG in the germline V gene (reference sequence). Trimming took 7 bases from V and 3 from J; bases not matched to a gene: 9. CDR3 length equals 14 residues. Concerning this clone: What it binds is not known.

TCRdb's copy holds only in-frame clones and misses some; the assay was immunoSEQ multiplex PCR. Among about 2 million clones, 85% to 95% were seen once, and the ten largest hold under 0.15%. The material sequenced was naive CD4+ T cells sorted from blood. Subset: CD45RA+ positively selected. The sequence derives from a man aged 18 to 29 in good health. The gene calls are TRBV30 and TRBJ2-1; 7 bases line up with TRBD2. The CDR3 sequence is CAFRTGGNYNEQFF. The CDR3 DNA follows: TGTGCCTTCCGTACGGGGGGAAACTACAATGAGCAGTTCTTC.